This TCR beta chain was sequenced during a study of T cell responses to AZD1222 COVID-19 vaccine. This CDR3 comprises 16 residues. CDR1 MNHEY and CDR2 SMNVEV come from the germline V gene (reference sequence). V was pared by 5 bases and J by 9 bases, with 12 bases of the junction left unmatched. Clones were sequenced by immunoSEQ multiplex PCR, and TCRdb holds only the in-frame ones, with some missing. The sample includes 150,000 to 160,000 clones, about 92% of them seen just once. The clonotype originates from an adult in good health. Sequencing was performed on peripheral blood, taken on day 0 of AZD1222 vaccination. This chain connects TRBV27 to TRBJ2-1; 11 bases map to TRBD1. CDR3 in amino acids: CASSPQPGQGDREQFF. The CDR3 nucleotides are TGTGCCAGCAGTCCTCAACCGGGACAGGGGGATCGTGAGCAGTTCTTC.